What follows describes a single TCR beta chain. This clonotype was observed at least ten times. The clone's antigen remains unknown. Per-base qualities were not stored, and no clone one base away is much larger. The data stem from a study of identical twins (dated by TCRdb to the mid-2010s). Study-wide context: To test whether fetal clonotypes persist, this study deep-sequenced TCR alpha and beta repertoires from monozygotic twins, from unrelated adults of various ages, and from cord blood. Replicate twin experiments were performed at different times using different library preparation protocols to rule out contamination.

All donors were healthy Caucasians. The twin cohort consisted of three pairs of female monozygotic twins, all aged roughly 18 to 29 years. Peripheral blood mononuclear cells were the source from which RNA for the TCR libraries was isolated. In the germline V gene (reference sequence), CDR1 corresponds to DFQATT and CDR2 to SNEGSKA. Including cysteine and phenylalanine, the CDR3 has 15 amino acids. Only CDR3 DNA is held: 45 bases, read in frame from base 1. V lost 4 bases and J lost 0 bases; the stretch between them is 13 bases long. The library was built by means of 5' RACE. Instrument on record: Illumina HiSeq 2000. A universal primer binding site was introduced by template switching, and a unique molecular identifier was present in the final cDNA, enabling accurate counting of TCR cDNA molecules. First-strand cDNA for TCR alpha and beta chains was synthesized from specific primers in the conserved constant-segment region. To control for contamination, every cDNA library carried two barcodes: a SMART-Mk sample barcode plus Illumina barcodes. Two successive PCR steps introduced TruSeq adapter sequences along with Illumina sample barcodes. Sequencing of the TCR alpha and beta cDNA libraries was done on the Illumina HiSeq platform using custom primers. The published analysis was carried out like this. Raw reads were processed with MiGEC to extract unique molecular identifiers, and MiXCR was used to determine CDR3 positions. Recombination models were inferred per individual with the repgenHMM and IGoR tools using an EM algorithm. The tcR package in R was used for shared clonotype analysis, with sharing normalized by the product of cloneset sizes. Out-of-frame nonproductive sequences were analyzed to study raw recombination free of thymic and clonal selection effects. Clones were called with MiXCR by TCRdb after fastp trimmed the public reads at Q25, and only in-frame beta chains were retained. When rows share a CDR3 protein, they turn into one entry using the most common DNA and genes. The V and J calls shown here were made by TCRdb, not taken from the authors' results. The sample table records 600,000 to 850,000 distinct CDR3 sequences; roughly 20% of these occur just once. The ten largest clones take up about an eighth of the sample.

Results the study describes overall, beyond this receptor: Abundant cord blood beta clonotypes had fewer insertions, young adult naive repertoires showed a similar but weaker trend, and memory repertoires showed no such trend. Invariant T cells such as MAIT and iNKT could partly confound zero-insertion analyses, although diverse VJ usage argued against such confounding for most clonotypes. Because the same donors could not be followed over many years, the conclusions relied on cross-sectional statistical analysis. In monozygotic twins, recombination models systematically underestimated out-of-frame TCR alpha sharing, but the models matched the sharing seen between unrelated individuals. Compared with coincidental sharing between unrelated individuals, out-of-frame TCR alpha sequences shared between twins showed an excess of sequences with low generation probability. In beta out-of-frame sequences, excess twin sharing was weaker, because having fewer shared sequences lowered the signal-to-noise ratio.

These sequences were also reported in another study, on T cells expressing NK-cell markers. As that second paper reports: In sorted CD3+CD56+NKG2C+, CD3+CD56+NKG2C- and CD3+CD56-NKG2C+ T-cell subsets from 7 to 9 donors, TCR beta-chain repertoires were profiled. Of the eight sequenced donors, seven were found to be HCMV-seropositive and one was found to be HCMV-seronegative. In several experiments an anti-gammadeltaTCR antibody was added to restrict sorting to alphabetaTCR-expressing T cells. In 5 to 7 donors, the dominant CD3+CD56+NKG2C+ clonotypes were found to rank among the top 10 CD8+ clonotypes and to make up 1.0-7.0% of CD8+ T cells. Those dominant clonotypes were again the most abundant among CD3+CD56-NKG2C+ cells in a few donors, at about 28.3-65%. Whether the expanded NKG2C-expressing T cell clones were specific for HCMV antigens remained unclear. The study sequenced eight donors, all healthy volunteers chosen at random: three men and five women. To determine HCMV serostatus, a commercial ELISA kit was used to detect HCMV-specific IgG in serum. For about 6 donors, unsorted PBMC were also used to sequence bulk peripheral blood T-cell repertoires. MIGEC handled demultiplexing of the reads and grouping by UMI, while MiTCR was used to assemble and quantify clonotypes. To remove erroneous sequences, TCR cDNA sequences were retained only when supported by two or more reads. Downstream repertoire analysis used the tcR package, and clonotypes were matched across fractions by CDR3 nucleotide sequence plus V segment. VDJmatch was used to annotate antigen specificity against VDJdb, with one amino acid substitution in CDR3 permitted.

This sequence was found in a woman aged 18-29 years in good health. The sequence links TRBV20-1 to TRBJ2-1; the D call is possibly TRBD1 or TRBD2, each sharing 5 bases. Sequencing was done on a sample of PBMCs. This receptor carries the CDR3 CSAIPGTSSYNEQFF. In nucleotides, the sequence is TGCAGTGCTATTCCCGGGACCAGCTCCTACAATGAGCAGTTCTTC.